Presented here are 5 T cell receptor beta chains from one specimen sequenced in a study of radiotherapy plus CTLA-4 blockade in lung cancer. Data came from immunoSEQ multiplex PCR; TCRdb stores just in-frame clones and leaves some out. The sample yields roughly 90,000 clones, 72% seen once. The sequencing here drew on peripheral blood, taken from a patient treated with radiotherapy plus ipilimumab. These receptors all stem from a human donor with non-small cell lung cancer that progressed on radiotherapy plus ipilimumab.

J is TRBJ2-7 and V is TRBV5-5, with unresolved D. Germline V gene lookup returns CDR1 SGHKS and CDR2 YYEKEE (reference sequence). The CDR3 length is 14 residues. V lost 4 bases and J lost 7, with 18 bases in between. CDR3: CASSLDAPDMEQYF. CDR3 bases: TGTGCCAGCAGCCTGGACGCACCTGATATGGAGCAGTACTTC.

V and J are TRBV5-6 and TRBJ1-2, with 9 bases aligning to TRBD1. This CDR3 is 18 amino acids long. V gave up 1 base and J gave up 1 base; unmatched junction bases: 11. Germline CDR1 reads SGHDT; CDR2 reads YYEEEE. CDR3: CASSLSRTGARYNYGYTF. In DNA, the CDR3 is TGTGCCAGCAGCTTGTCTCGGACAGGGGCAAGATATAACTATGGCTACACCTTC.

CDR3 DNA sequence: TGTGCCAGCAACCCCCAGTTCGGGGAGCTGTTTTTT. This codes for CASNPQFGELFF. The V and J genes are TRBV28 and TRBJ2-2; D is uncertain. The CDR3 is made up of 12 amino acids. Germline-derived CDR1 and CDR2 are MDHEN and SYDVKM. V gave up 7 bases and J gave up 7 bases, with 10 bases separating them.

The genes are TRBV5-5 and TRBJ2-5; D remains unclear. The CDR3 is 15 amino acids. V gave up 2 bases and J gave up 0 bases, with 11 bases separating them. Germline values: CDR1 SGHKS, CDR2 YYEKEE (reference sequence). The CDR3 nucleotides read TGTGCCAGCAGCTTTAGTGCCAGCAACCAAGAGACCCAGTACTTC. It codes for CASSFSASNQETQYF. The whole variable domain, remainder taken from reference TRBV5-5 and TRBJ2-5, is DAGVTQSPTHLIKTRGQQVTLRCSPISGHKSVSWYQQVLGQGPQFIFQYYEKEERGRGNFPDRFSARQFPNYSSELNVNALLLGDSALYLCASSFSASNQETQYFGPGTRLLVL.

This clone was recorded once. The CDR3 DNA is TGTGCCAGCAGCCCTACTAGCGGGAGGCCTTATTACAATGAGCAGTTCTTC. Encoded protein: CASSPTSGRPYYNEQFF. The rearrangement joins TRBV7-2 to TRBJ2-1; 12 bases line up with TRBD2. V lost 5 bases to trimming and J lost 4 bases; unmatched junction nucleotides: 9. Per the germline V gene, CDR1 is SGHTA and CDR2 is FQGNSA. CDR3 length: 17 residues.